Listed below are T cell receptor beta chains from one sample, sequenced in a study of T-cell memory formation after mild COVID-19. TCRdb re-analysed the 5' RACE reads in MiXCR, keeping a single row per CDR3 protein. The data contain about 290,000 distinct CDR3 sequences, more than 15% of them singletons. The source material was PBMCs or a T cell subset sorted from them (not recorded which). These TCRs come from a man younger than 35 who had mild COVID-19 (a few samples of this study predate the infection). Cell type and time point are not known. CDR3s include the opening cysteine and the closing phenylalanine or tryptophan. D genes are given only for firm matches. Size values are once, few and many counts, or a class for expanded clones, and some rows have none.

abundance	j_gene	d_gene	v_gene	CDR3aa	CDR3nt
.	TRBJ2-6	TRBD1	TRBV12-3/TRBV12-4	CASSRDRGRSGANVLTF	TGTGCCAGCAGCCGGGACAGGGGCCGCTCTGGGGCCAACGTCCTGACTTTC
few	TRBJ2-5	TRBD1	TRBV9	CASSVAPGTGQETQYF	TGTGCCAGCAGCGTAGCACCCGGGACAGGCCAAGAGACCCAGTACTTC
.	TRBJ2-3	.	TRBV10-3	CAISGSAGTDTQYF	TGTGCCATCAGCGGGAGCGCAGGCACAGATACGCAGTATTTT
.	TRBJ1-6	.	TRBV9	CASGHGTDNNSPLHF	TGTGCCAGCGGCCACGGGACCGATAATAATTCACCCCTCCACTTT
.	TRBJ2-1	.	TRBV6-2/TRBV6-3	CASLKPDRGGNEQFF	TGTGCCAGCCTGAAACCAGACAGGGGAGGGAATGAGCAGTTCTTC
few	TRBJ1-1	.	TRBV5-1	CASSFSGMNTEAFF	TGCGCCAGCAGCTTCTCTGGGATGAACACTGAAGCTTTCTTT
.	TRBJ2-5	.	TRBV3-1	CASSQGGTLEETQYF	TGTGCCAGCAGCCAAGGCGGGACACTAGAAGAGACCCAGTACTTC
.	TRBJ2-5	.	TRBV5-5	CASSSPLGTKTQYF	TGTGCCAGCAGCTCGCCCTTGGGGACGAAGACCCAGTACTTC
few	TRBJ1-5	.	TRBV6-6	CASSREGGVQPQHF	TGTGCCAGCAGCCGCGAGGGAGGTGTTCAGCCCCAGCATTTT
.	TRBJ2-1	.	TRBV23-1	CASSKRRAYNEQFF	TGCGCCAGCAGCAAGCGAAGGGCCTACAATGAGCAGTTCTTC
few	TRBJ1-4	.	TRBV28	CASSSAGISNEKLFF	TGTGCCAGCAGCTCCGCCGGGATATCTAATGAAAAACTGTTTTTT
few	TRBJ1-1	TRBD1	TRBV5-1	CASSPGGTANTEAFF	TGCGCCAGCAGCCCGGGGGGGACAGCCAACACTGAAGCTTTCTTT
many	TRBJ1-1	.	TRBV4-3	CASSQERQANTEAFF	TGCGCCAGCAGCCAAGAGAGGCAAGCGAACACTGAAGCTTTCTTT
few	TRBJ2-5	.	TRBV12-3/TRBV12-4	CASTGGTHVRETQYF	TGTGCCAGCACTGGCGGGACCCATGTACGGGAGACCCAGTACTTC
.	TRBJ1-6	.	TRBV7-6	CASSLKGGYDSPLHF	TGTGCCAGCAGCCTAAAGGGGGGCTACGATTCACCCCTCCACTTT
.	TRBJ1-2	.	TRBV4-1	CASSQVKAGVKANYGYTF	TGCGCCAGCAGCCAAGTTAAGGCAGGGGTTAAAGCTAACTATGGCTACACCTTC
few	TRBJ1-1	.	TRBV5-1	CASSRPPDTEAFF	TGCGCCAGCAGCCGCCCACCGGACACTGAAGCTTTCTTT
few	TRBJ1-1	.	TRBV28	CASSLWPGDVEAFF	TGTGCCAGCAGTTTATGGCCCGGGGATGTTGAAGCTTTCTTT
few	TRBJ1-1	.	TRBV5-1	CASSLVQDWNTEAFF	TGCGCCAGCAGCTTGGTCCAGGATTGGAACACTGAAGCTTTCTTT
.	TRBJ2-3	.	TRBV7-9	CASSPAGVYTDTQYF	TGTGCCAGCAGCCCTGCCGGGGTATACACAGATACGCAGTATTTT
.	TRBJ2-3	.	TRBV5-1	CASSLGVPSTDTQYF	TGCGCCAGCAGCTTGGGCGTCCCGAGCACAGATACGCAGTATTTT
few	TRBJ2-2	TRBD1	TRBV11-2	CASSQLRTGVTGELFF	TGTGCCAGCAGCCAACTGCGGACAGGGGTAACCGGGGAGCTGTTTTTT
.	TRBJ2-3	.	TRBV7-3	CASSSGRLYTDTQYF	TGTGCCAGCAGCTCGGGACGTTTGTACACAGATACGCAGTATTTT
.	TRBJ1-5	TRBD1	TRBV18	CASSGDRAQPQHF	TGTGCCAGCTCAGGGGACAGGGCCCAGCCCCAGCATTTT
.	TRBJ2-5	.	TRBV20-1	CSAAAETQYF	TGCAGTGCTGCCGCGGAGACCCAGTACTTC
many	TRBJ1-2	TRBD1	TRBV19	CASSRQGAIGSYGYTF	TGTGCCAGTAGCCGACAGGGGGCAATTGGAAGCTATGGCTACACCTTC
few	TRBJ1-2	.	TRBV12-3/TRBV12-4	CASSLMTPSGYTF	TGTGCCAGCAGTTTAATGACTCCATCTGGCTACACCTTC
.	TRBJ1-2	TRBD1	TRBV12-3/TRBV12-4	CASSLRGLLGGYTF	TGTGCCAGCAGTTTGAGGGGGCTTTTAGGCGGCTACACCTTC
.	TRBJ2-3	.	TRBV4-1	CASSRAGTDTQYF	TGCGCCAGCAGCCGTGCCGGGACAGATACGCAGTATTTT
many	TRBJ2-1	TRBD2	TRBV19	CASSGTSGDYNEQFF	TGTGCCAGTAGTGGGACTAGCGGGGATTACAATGAGCAGTTCTTC
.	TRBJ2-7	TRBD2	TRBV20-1	CSALQRGVYEQYF	TGCAGTGCCCTCCAGCGGGGGGTCTACGAGCAGTACTTC
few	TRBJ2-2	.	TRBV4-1	CASSQVVTGELFF	TGCGCCAGCAGCCAAGTCGTCACCGGGGAGCTGTTTTTT
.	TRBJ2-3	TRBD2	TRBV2	CATKAGGTDTQYF	TGTGCCACGAAGGCGGGGGGCACAGATACGCAGTATTTT
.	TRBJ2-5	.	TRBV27	CASSPTPGGRGQETQYF	TGTGCCAGCAGTCCCACTCCCGGGGGTAGGGGCCAAGAGACCCAGTACTTC
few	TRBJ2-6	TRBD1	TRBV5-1	CASSLDGQGAPSGANVLTF	TGCGCCAGCAGCTTGGATGGACAGGGGGCGCCTTCTGGGGCCAACGTCCTGACTTTC
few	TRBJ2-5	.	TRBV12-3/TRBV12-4	CASVISDSGETQYF	TGTGCCAGCGTCATTTCGGATAGTGGGGAGACCCAGTACTTC
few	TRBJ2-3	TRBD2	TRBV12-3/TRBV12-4	CASSIWTSGVTDTQYF	TGTGCCAGCAGTATCTGGACTAGCGGAGTCACAGATACGCAGTATTTT